What follows is one TCR beta chain and its context. Which antigen it targets is not known. Nothing much larger sits one base from this clone, and base qualities are not available. The sample belongs to a study of blood T cells in healthy people across ages (dated by TCRdb to 2013 to 2016). With respect to the entire study: In model experiments, roughly one uniquely barcoded TCR beta cDNA molecule per two T cells was captured by template switching. The study measured age-related changes in TCR beta repertoire diversity using deep sequencing normalized with unique cDNA molecular identifiers. The donors were split into four age groups: young (average 16 years), middle-aged (39), aged (more than 55) and long-lived (roughly 77). Using the same blood draw, the study looked at two additional independent replicas of 1 million unique cDNA reads for two donors, one aged 18 to 30 and the other aged 80 or older. On the study overall, not on this receptor specifically: Estimates of total diversity based on one million sequenced T cells were regarded as lower bounds and as underestimates. Donor CMV infection status was unknown, potentially confounding age-related changes in expanded clonotypes. There was a strong correlation between observed TCR beta diversity and the percentage of naive T cells measured by flow cytometry. Since profiling was done on bulk unsorted PBMCs, naive and antigen-experienced compartments could not be conclusively compared. Compared with the aged group, the long-lived group had more naive CD4+ T cells, fewer expanded clones and increased TCR diversity, suggesting age selection. As age increased, observed TCR beta diversity per million T cells dropped in a roughly linear way, and a significant reduction was already evident by age about 36.

The roughly 38 donors, aged 6 to 90 years, were systemically healthy Caucasian individuals from Russia. Each donor gave 9.5 to 10 milliliters of peripheral blood, drawn into EDTA-treated Vacutainer tubes. Ficoll-Paque density-gradient centrifugation was used to isolate PBMCs, with at least 7 million per sample. Total RNA, at least 6 micrograms per sample, was extracted from PBMCs with Trizol reagent. For every donor, flow cytometry on a PBMC aliquot measured the percentage of naive CD45RAhigh/CD27high T cells. The germline V gene supplies CDR1 MNHNS and CDR2 SASEGT. Trimming leaves V shorter by 3 bases and J shorter by 5 bases, with the junction holding 11 bases beyond the gene matches. The CDR3 has 16 amino acids, counting the end cysteine and phenylalanine. Just CDR3 DNA is preserved here, 48 bases in frame from base 1. Library construction relied on 5' RACE. Reads for this sample came from an Illumina HiSeq 2500. A second roughly 7 to 11 cycle PCR used a sample-barcoded 5' primer and a J-beta primer mix. A template-switch 5' adaptor carrying 12 random nucleotides introduced a unique molecular identifier onto each TCR beta cDNA molecule. Each sample yielded at least 2.5 million CDR3-containing paired-end reads. All of the RNA was converted into first-strand cDNA using the Mint cDNA synthesis kit, with a TRBC-specific oligonucleotide serving as the primer. Following uracil-DNA glycosylase treatment, all cDNA underwent a first 18-cycle PCR with the universal primers M1SS and BC2_uni_R. Per the original workflow: For normalization, 1 million high-quality reads, each with a distinct molecular identifier, were randomly selected from each sample. Instead of being binned into consensus sequences, reads with shared molecular identifiers were discarded. MiTCR, set to a Q25 quality threshold and the strictest error-elimination algorithm, was used for CDR3 identification, clonotype clustering and error correction. A nonparametric unseen species model with Euler transformation was used to estimate a lower bound on total TCR beta diversity. TCRdb applied fastp at Q25 and MiXCR to the public reads, then kept only in-frame beta chains. All rows with the same CDR3 protein become a single entry with the most common DNA and genes. The V and J calls here are based on TCRdb, not the publication. The sample contains roughly 500,000 distinct CDR3 sequences, less than 25% of them found a single time. 8.7% of the sample is held by the ten biggest clonotypes.

The same sample was also studied in work on T cells of mothers and their children. According to the second study: The donors were nine systemically healthy Caucasian individuals, made up of three mothers and their six children. cDNA synthesis consumed the entire amount of extracted RNA, loaded at around 1.4 ug RNA in each 15 ul reaction. In the second PCR, the M1S primer added sample barcodes and 2-4 random nucleotides. Over 8.5 million TCR beta CDR3 reads came from each mother, compared with some 3 million reads from each child. Thymic selection shapes the output of TCR recombination in a similar way in related and unrelated pairs, and inherited differences have a minor effect. Normalized repertoire overlap in related mother-child pairs was always slightly higher than in unrelated mother-child pairs, but the difference was never significant. No persistent microchimeric T cell clones were found, with a detection sensitivity of approximately 110 clones per million clonotypes. The study used deep NGS to compare TCR beta repertoires of mothers and children, seeking features distinguishing related mother-child pairs from unrelated individuals. The mean age was roughly 36 +/- 4 years for the mothers and approximately 11 +/- 4 years for the children. After adapters were ligated using NEBNext reagents, the libraries underwent 100+100 nt paired-end sequencing on an Illumina HiSeq 2000. To prevent cross-contamination, the mother and child libraries were prepared a month apart and were sequenced in separate runs. For each donor, between roughly 450,000 and 2,100,000 distinct TCR beta clonotypes were identified. Naive TCR beta clonotypes were estimated from low-frequency clonotypes matched to each donor's FACS-determined naive share, without sorting.

The clonotype originates from a boy younger than 18 in good health. The chain is encoded by TRBV6-1 joined to TRBJ2-5, with 8 central nucleotides matching TRBD2. Sequenced input: blood. The CDR3 region: CASSDSDRLALETQYF. The nucleotide sequence is TGTGCCAGCAGTGACTCGGACAGACTAGCGTTGGAGACCCAGTACTTC.